This T cell receptor (beta chain) stems from a study of cytomegalovirus exposure and HLA in healthy donors. The wider study: An early release of data contained about 85 million unique TCRs, which came from HLA-typed donors. Study-wide results and caveats: In a later analysis, V- and J-gene trimming of beta chains associated with a DCLRE1C missense variant, replicated independently. The authors later found TCR association rates varying by HLA locus, with DRB1 most and HLA-C fewest.

This CDR3 region has 16 residues. CDR1 is GTSNPN, CDR2 SVGIG, per germline (reference sequence). With V trimmed by 1 base and J by 2 bases, 6 bases remained unmatched. For this clone: Its cognate antigen is unknown.

The study ran its PCR with 60 Vbeta and 13 Jbeta primers. Produced via immunoSEQ multiplex PCR; TCRdb's table is partial and in-frame only. The sample has around 98,000 clones, less than 70% seen once; the top ten hold less than 1.5%. The rearrangement links TRBV30 to TRBJ2-7, with 12 bases matching TRBD2. Sample: PBMCs. The sequence was obtained from a female donor in good health and CMV-seronegative. CDR3 residues: CAWSGARTSGTYEQYF. CDR3 in DNA: TGTGCCTGGAGTGGAGCCAGGACTAGCGGGACCTACGAGCAGTACTTC.